This TCR beta chain originates from a study of cytomegalovirus exposure and HLA in healthy donors. Study details: Early released data had 65 million to 100 million unique TCRs, all coming from HLA-typed donors.

This PCR relied on a set of 60 Vbeta primers and 13 Jbeta primers. TCRdb's table, derived via immunoSEQ multiplex PCR, lists solely in-frame clones and lacks some. The sample carries about 200,000 clones, about four fifths recorded once. Germline CDR1 reads LGHNA; CDR2 reads YNFKEQ. V was clipped by 0 bases and J by 2 bases; unmatched bases: 4. The CDR3 is made up of 16 amino acids. This sequence originates from a man between 18 and 29 years old in good health and CMV-seronegative. The sample was PBMCs. The chain is built from TRBV4-2 and TRBJ2-7; 10 bases line up with TRBD2. The CDR3 coding sequence is TGTGCCAGCAGCCAAGATGCAACTAGCGGGACCTACGAGCAGTACTTC. This encodes CASSQDATSGTYEQYF.